The next 15 T cell receptor beta chains were all read from a single sample in a study of control samples from healthy donors and cancer patients. Generated by immunoSEQ multiplex PCR, the TCRdb table keeps only in-frame clones and is missing some. In the table there are over 65,000 clones, around 94% of which are singletons. Sequencing was carried out using blood. These receptors were taken from a woman aged 40 to 50 in good health.

The rearrangement joins TRBV18 to TRBJ1-5; the match to TRBD1 covers 7 bases. Germline trimming cut 1 base from V and 2 bases from J; bases unmatched to any gene: 2. The CDR3 is made up of 15 amino acids. From germline, CDR1 is KGHSH and CDR2 LQKENI. CDR3 loop: CASSPRGQGNQPQHF. CDR3 nucleotides: TGTGCCAGCTCACCACGCGGACAGGGCAATCAGCCCCAGCATTTT.

V usage is TRBV5-1 and J usage is TRBJ2-1, with 9 nucleotides matching TRBD2. Losses at the gene ends were 4 bases for V and 6 bases for J; bases not matched to a gene: 26. The CDR3 sequence is 21 residues long. CDR1 SGHRS and CDR2 YFSETQ come from the germline V gene. The CDR3 DNA reads TGCGCCAGCAGCCCTCCCGGGGTGCTAGCGGGAAACTCGCTACAAACCAATGAGCAGTTCTTC. It specifies CASSPPGVLAGNSLQTNEQFF.

The genes are TRBV4-2 and TRBJ1-5; maybe TRBD1 (5 bases). The germline CDR1 and CDR2 sequences are LGHNA and YNFKEQ. The CDR3 is 17 residues long. Trimming removed 5 bases at V and 0 bases at J, with 17 bases between. The CDR3 DNA is TGTGCCAGCAGCGAACGGGGCCTCCTTAATAGCAATCAGCCCCAGCATTTT. Translated: CASSERGLLNSNQPQHF.

Here the CDR3 DNA reads TGCGCCAGCAGCCAAGAGGGACACTCTGGAAACACCATATATTTT. This codes for CASSQEGHSGNTIYF. The chain couples TRBV4-3 to TRBJ1-3; D possibly corresponds to TRBD1 (6 bases). The CDR3 contains 15 residues. Germline loops: CDR1 LGHNA, CDR2 YSLEER. Between the trimmed V and J ends, which lost 0 bases and 0 bases, there was a span of 6 bases.

In this sample, this clone turned up a few times. This sequence joins TRBV7-6 and TRBJ1-5; D is unclear. The germline CDR1 and CDR2 sequences are SGHVS and FNYEAQ. V was shortened by 2 bases and J by 0 bases, with 23 bases between the two germline ends. The CDR3 spans 20 residues. CDR3 region: CASSLNPALQRSDSNQPQHF. CDR3 nucleotides: TGTGCCAGCAGCTTAAATCCCGCCCTTCAAAGGAGTGATAGCAATCAGCCCCAGCATTTT. Filled out from reference TRBV7-6 and TRBJ1-5, the complete variable domain reads GAGVSQSPRYKVTKRGQDVALRCDPISGHVSLYWYRQALGQGPEFLTYFNYEAQQDKSGLPNDRFSAERPEGSISTLTIQRTEQRDSAMYRCASSLNPALQRSDSNQPQHFGDGTRLSIL.

The chain has TRBV29-1 and TRBJ1-1; tentatively, D is TRBD1 (5 bases). The germline V gene has CDR1 SQVTM and CDR2 ANQGSEA. The CDR3 sequence is 12 residues long. Trimming stripped 6 bases from V and 6 bases from J, with 14 bases between. For the CDR3, the DNA is TGCAGCGTCAAAGGCAGGGCCGCTGAAGCTTTCTTT. This codes for CSVKGRAAEAFF. Variable domain in full (rest from reference TRBV29-1 and TRBJ1-1): SAVISQKPSRDICQRGTSLTIQCQVDSQVTMMFWYRQQPGQSLTLIATANQGSEATYESGFVIDKFPISRPNLTFSTLTVSNMSPEDSSIYLCSVKGRAAEAFFGQGTRLTVV.

The chain carries TRBV29-1 and TRBJ1-2, with 7 bases aligning to TRBD1. With V trimmed by 1 base and J by 4 bases, 6 bases remained unmatched. Per the germline V gene, CDR1 is SQVTM and CDR2 is ANQGSEA. The CDR3 is 14 amino acids. DNA for the CDR3: TGCAGCGTTGAAGCCTCGGACAGGACCTATGGCTACACCTTC. Its protein product is CSVEASDRTYGYTF.

V usage is TRBV5-6 and J usage is TRBJ2-7, with D unclear. The CDR3 contains 15 residues. Deletions cut 1 base from V and 2 bases from J, with 13 bases between. Germline V CDR1 and CDR2: SGHDT, YYEEEE. DNA of the CDR3: TGTGCCAGCAGCTTGAGACGCAACTCACCCTACGAGCAGTACTTC. Its protein product is CASSLRRNSPYEQYF.

The J gene is TRBJ2-1, the V gene TRBV4-3, with 9 bases identical to TRBD1. J lost 16 bases, V lost 0 bases, and 19 bases had no gene match. Germline values: CDR1 LGHNA, CDR2 YSLEER. This CDR3 region has 17 residues. The CDR3 DNA follows: TGCGCCAGCAGCCAAGATCAGAAAGGACAGGGGATCCTACGGCGTTTCTTC. Residues: CASSQDQKGQGILRRFF.

The CDR3 coding sequence is TGCGCCAGCAGCCAACGGACAGGGTTTTCAGATACGCAGTATTTT. Protein: CASSQRTGFSDTQYF. This chain connects TRBV4-3 to TRBJ2-3; 8 nucleotides match TRBD1. The V and J ends lost 2 bases and 4 bases, in that order; junction bases with no gene match: 5. The CDR3 totals 15 residues. Germline V gives CDR1 LGHNA, CDR2 YSLEER.

This chain joins TRBV28 and TRBJ1-1, with TRBD1 as a possible D gene (6 bases). V was cut by 3 bases and J by 6 bases, with 11 bases left in between. Germline V gene data show CDR1 as MDHEN and CDR2 as SYDVKM. The CDR3 consists of 13 residues. The CDR3 loop reads CASSFRRTAEAFF. CDR3 nucleotide sequence: TGTGCCAGCAGTTTTCGTCGGACAGCTGAAGCTTTCTTT.

The chain joins TRBV19 to TRBJ2-7; 8 positions match TRBD1. The CDR3 runs to 14 residues. Germline CDR1 LNHDA, CDR2 SQIVND (reference sequence). Germline trimming cut 1 base from V and 7 bases from J; bases unmatched to any gene: 6. CDR3 in amino acids: CASSIGTGRREQYF. In DNA, the CDR3 is TGTGCCAGTAGTATAGGGACAGGGCGGAGAGAGCAGTACTTC. The full variable domain, with the rest looked up from reference TRBV19 and TRBJ2-7, is DGGITQSPKYLFRKEGQNVTLSCEQNLNHDAMYWYRQDPGQGLRLIYYSQIVNDFQKGDIAEGYSVSREKKESFPLTVTSAQKNPTAFYLCASSIGTGRREQYFGPGTRLTVT.

CDR3 amino acids: CASTRSAGSSTDTQYF. The CDR3 region has the DNA TGCGCCAGCACCCGTTCAGCGGGATCGAGCACAGATACGCAGTATTTT. The chain joins TRBV5-1 to TRBJ2-3; 7 bases agree with TRBD2. Germline lookup yields CDR1 SGHRS and CDR2 YFSETQ. The CDR3 spans 16 residues. V shed 6 bases, J shed 0 bases, and the junction held 10 bases outside the gene matches. The full variable domain, in which reference TRBV5-1 and TRBJ2-3 provide the parts outside the CDR3, is KAGVTQTPRYLIKTRGQQVTLSCSPISGHRSVSWYQQTPGQGLQFLFEYFSETQRNKGNFPGRFSGRQFSNSRSEMNVSTLELGDSALYLCASTRSAGSSTDTQYFGPGTRLTVL.

The chain recombines TRBV27 with TRBJ1-1, with 8 bases lining up with TRBD1. J was trimmed by 5 bases and V by 0 bases; bases with no gene match: 5. Germline CDR1 MNHEY, CDR2 SMNVEV (reference sequence). There are 15 residues in the CDR3. This CDR3 reads CASSLSARGRTEAFF. CDR3 nucleotide sequence: TGTGCCAGCAGTTTATCAGCCAGGGGGCGAACTGAAGCTTTCTTT.

This chain links TRBV7-3 with TRBJ2-1, with 8 bases that match TRBD2. Germline trimming cut 4 bases from V and 6 bases from J; bases unmatched to any gene: 5. The CDR3 is 14 residues long. CDR1 is SGHTA and CDR2 is FQGTGA in the germline V gene. DNA for the CDR3: TGTGCCAGCAGCTCTGGACTAGCCCGCAATGAGCAGTTCTTC. It codes for CASSSGLARNEQFF.